This TCR beta chain was recovered during a study of CD8 T cells in ankylosing spondylitis (dated by TCRdb to 2017 to 2019). A note on the overall study: To find TCR variants linked to disease, the study profiled T cell receptor beta repertoires in ankylosing spondylitis patients and healthy donors. The full study cohort comprised around 25 ankylosing spondylitis patients and around 100 healthy donors. Samples of peripheral blood were taken, and for ankylosing spondylitis patients, synovial fluid was collected as well. Here is what the overall study found, with its caveats: Some of the motif variants had been reported before in the synovial fluid and blood of reactive arthritis patients, a finding that suggests common disease-initiation mechanisms. According to the report, matched synovial fluid samples from ankylosing spondylitis patients were significantly enriched for the disease-linked clones. Blood from ankylosing spondylitis patients appeared to be characterized by a TCR beta motif made up of seven or eight highly homologous amino acid variants. The disease-linked clones showed a CD8+ phenotype and occurred at relatively low frequencies in peripheral blood.

This sample was sequenced with an Illumina HiSeq 2500. Quantitative 5'-RACE with molecular barcodes was the method used to prepare the TCR beta libraries. The published analysis was carried out like this. Disease-linked TCR variants were identified with a new computational method built on a probabilistic model of VDJ rearrangement. TCRdb reanalyzed the raw reads on its own, using fastp at Q25 for trimming and MiXCR for clone calling, and kept in-frame beta chains. Rows are unified per CDR3 protein, each entry keeping the most common DNA and genes. The V and J calls were determined by TCRdb, not by the authors. In all, the sample holds a few hundred thousand distinct CDR3 sequences, and 10% to 13% of those were seen once. Around a fifth of the sample comes from the top ten. This clonotype was seen repeatedly, ten times or more. Its antigen is still unknown. No base-level quality is on record; no much larger clone is a single base apart.

The V and J ends are trimmed by 2 bases and 4 bases, leaving 14 bases between them. The germline V gene gives CDR1 as SGHTA and CDR2 as FQGNSA. Reading from cysteine to phenylalanine, the CDR3 counts 15 amino acids. Of the read, only the CDR3 DNA is kept; its 45 bases are in frame from base 1. The chain joins TRBV7-2 to TRBJ2-5; the D segment cannot be called with confidence. The sequenced sample consisted of blood, either unsorted or a sorted T cell fraction (not recorded which). The sequence came from a male donor with ankylosing spondylitis or in good health (not recorded which). The encoded CDR3 is CASSLQSPDGETQYF. The DNA reads as follows: TGTGCCAGCAGCTTACAATCCCCGGACGGAGAGACCCAGTACTTC.